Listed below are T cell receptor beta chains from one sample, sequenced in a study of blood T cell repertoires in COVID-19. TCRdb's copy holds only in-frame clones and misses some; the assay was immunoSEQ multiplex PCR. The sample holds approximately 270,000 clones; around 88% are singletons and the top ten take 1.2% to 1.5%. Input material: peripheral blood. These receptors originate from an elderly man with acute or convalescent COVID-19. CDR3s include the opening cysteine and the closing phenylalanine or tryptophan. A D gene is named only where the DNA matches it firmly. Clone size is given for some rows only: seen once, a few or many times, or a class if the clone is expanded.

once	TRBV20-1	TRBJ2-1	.	TGCAGCGGTAGCTCCTACAATGAGCAGTTCTTC	CSGSSYNEQFF
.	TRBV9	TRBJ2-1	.	TGTGCCAGCAGCGTAGGGGTAGGGGGCTCCTACAATGAGCAGTTCTTC	CASSVGVGGSYNEQFF
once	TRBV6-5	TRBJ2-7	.	TGTGCCAGCTGTCGAACCCCCACGGACGAGCAGTACTTC	CASCRTPTDEQYF
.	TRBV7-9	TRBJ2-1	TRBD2	TGTGCCAGCAGCTTAAGTTTTTGGCGGGAGGGCCGGGACAATGAGCAGTTCTTC	CASSLSFWREGRDNEQFF
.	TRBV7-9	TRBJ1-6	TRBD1	TGTGCCAGCAGCCTGGGGACAGGGTTCTATAATTCACCCCTCCACTTT	CASSLGTGFYNSPLHF
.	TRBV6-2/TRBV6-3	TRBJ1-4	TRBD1	TGTGCCAGCAGTCGACAGGGGGTGGAAGAAAAACTGTTTTTT	CASSRQGVEEKLFF
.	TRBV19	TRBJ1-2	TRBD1	TGTGCCAGTAGTATGACAGGGGACTATGGCTACACCTTC	CASSMTGDYGYTF
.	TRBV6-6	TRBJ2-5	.	TGTGCCAGCAGTCGCCGGTCCGGCGGGGTGGAGACCCAGTACTTC	CASSRRSGGVETQYF
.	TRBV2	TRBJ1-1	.	TGTGCCAGCAGTGTCCAGGGGTCGGGTGTGAGCACTGAAGCTTTCTTT	CASSVQGSGVSTEAFF
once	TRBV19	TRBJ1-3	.	TGTGCCAGTAAAGGGGCTGGAAACACCATATATTTT	CASKGAGNTIYF
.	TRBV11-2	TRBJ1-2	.	TGTGCCAGCAGCCCTACCCCCACGGGGGGCTACACCTTC	CASSPTPTGGYTF
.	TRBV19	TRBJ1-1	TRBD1	TGTGCCAGTAGTAGTCGGACAGGGACTACCTTGAACACTGAAGCTTTCTTT	CASSSRTGTTLNTEAFF
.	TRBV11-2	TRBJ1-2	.	TGTGCCAGCAGCTTAGATGGGGGCAGGGGTTTCAACTATGGCTACACCTTC	CASSLDGGRGFNYGYTF
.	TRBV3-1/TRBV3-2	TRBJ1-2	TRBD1	TGTGCCAGCAGCCAGGCACAGACAGGGGGTGGCTATGGCTACACCTTC	CASSQAQTGGGYGYTF
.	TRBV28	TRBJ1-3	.	TGTGCCAGCAGTCTACCCCGGACATCCGGAAACACCATATATTTT	CASSLPRTSGNTIYF
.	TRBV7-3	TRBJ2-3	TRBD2	TGTGCCAGCAGCGTTACTAGCGGGCTGAGAGATACGCAGTATTTT	CASSVTSGLRDTQYF
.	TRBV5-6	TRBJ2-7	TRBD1	TGTGCCAGCAGCTATATCGGGACAGGGCTTTACGAGCAGTACTTC	CASSYIGTGLYEQYF
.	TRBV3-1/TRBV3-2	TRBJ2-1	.	TGTGCCAGCAGCCAGAGTGTTACCAATGAGCAGTTCTTC	CASSQSVTNEQFF
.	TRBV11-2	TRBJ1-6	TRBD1	TGTGCCAGCAGCTTTGACAGGGGAAATTCACCCCTCCACTTT	CASSFDRGNSPLHF
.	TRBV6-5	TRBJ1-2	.	TGTGCCAGCAGGCATCACGGAGACTATGGCTACACCTTC	CASRHHGDYGYTF